These 19 T cell receptor beta chains share one sample of origin, sequenced in a study of radiotherapy plus CTLA-4 blockade in lung cancer. Here immunoSEQ multiplex PCR was the method, and the copy in TCRdb shows in-frame clones only, minus some. The sample contains roughly 59,000 clones, around 68% of which appear only once. Source: peripheral blood, taken from a patient treated with radiotherapy plus ipilimumab. The receptor set was obtained from a human donor with non-small cell lung cancer whose response to radiotherapy plus ipilimumab could not be evaluated.

This chain links TRBV9 with TRBJ1-3, with a possible D match to TRBD1 (5 bases). The CDR3 covers 13 residues. Trimming cost V 5 bases and J 2 bases, with 8 bases left between them. Germline assignment: CDR1 SGDLS and CDR2 YYNGEE. As DNA, the CDR3 is TGTGCCAGCAGTGCAGGGACTGGAAACACCATATATTTT. The encoded protein is CASSAGTGNTIYF.

The rearrangement uses TRBV29-1 and TRBJ1-1; maybe TRBD1 (6 bases). V shed 7 bases and J shed 4 bases, with 13 bases lying between them. The CDR3 is 12 amino acids. CDR1 and CDR2 from the germline V gene are SQVTM and ANQGSEA. CDR3 region: CSGWVGGTEAFF. CDR3 nucleotides: TGCAGCGGGTGGGTAGGGGGCACTGAAGCTTTCTTT.

The chain uses TRBV29-1 and TRBJ1-5, with TRBD1 as a possible D gene (6 bases). Germline V gene sequence: CDR1 SQVTM, CDR2 ANQGSEA. The CDR3 is 12 residues long. V dropped 5 bases and J dropped 4 bases, with 9 bases sitting between them. CDR3 coding DNA: TGCAGCGTTCAAGGACAGAATCAGCCCCAGCATTTT. The encoded protein is CSVQGQNQPQHF. The full variable domain, rest sourced from reference TRBV29-1 and TRBJ1-5, is SAVISQKPSRDICQRGTSLTIQCQVDSQVTMMFWYRQQPGQSLTLIATANQGSEATYESGFVIDKFPISRPNLTFSTLTVSNMSPEDSSIYLCSVQGQNQPQHFGDGTRLSIL.

V is TRBV4-2 and J is TRBJ2-5; TRBD2 matches 9 bases. With V trimmed by 1 base and J by 5 bases, 11 bases remained unmatched. The CDR3 runs to 17 residues. Germline V gene sequence: CDR1 LGHNA, CDR2 YNFKEQ. For the CDR3, the DNA is TGTGCCAGCAGCCAAGGGTCGGGCGGGGGGGCCGGGGAGACCCAGTACTTC. Amino acids: CASSQGSGGGAGETQYF.

The rearrangement joins TRBV28 to TRBJ2-3, with 8 bases fitting TRBD1. J was trimmed by 4 bases and V by 5 bases; bases with no gene match: 14. The CDR3 has 17 amino acids. Germline CDR1 MDHEN, CDR2 SYDVKM. The CDR3 protein is CASSGPQGAMRPDTQYF. In nucleotides, the CDR3 is TGTGCCAGCAGTGGGCCCCAGGGGGCGATGAGGCCAGATACGCAGTATTTT.

The V call is TRBV7-8, the J call TRBJ1-2, with D perhaps matching TRBD1 (5 bases). Trimming took off 5 bases at V and 0 bases at J, with 13 bases between the two ends. Germline V lookup: CDR1 SGHVS, CDR2 FQNEAQ. The CDR3 has 15 amino acids. Here the CDR3 DNA reads TGTGCCAGCAGCCCGGCAGGGTCAGCTAACTATGGCTACACCTTC. This sequence encodes CASSPAGSANYGYTF.

The chain is built from TRBV29-1 and TRBJ2-7; maybe TRBD2 (6 bases). This CDR3 has 14 amino acids. Germline CDR1 SQVTM, CDR2 ANQGSEA. V was clipped by 8 bases and J by 2 bases, with 19 bases between them. The DNA of the CDR3 is TGCAGCTACGCGGGGCAGTACTATACCTACGAGCAGTACTTC. Translated, it gives CSYAGQYYTYEQYF.

Here the CDR3 reads CASSQDRAGGFYGYTF. DNA of the CDR3: TGCGCCAGCAGCCAAGATCGGGCAGGGGGCTTCTATGGCTACACCTTC. This sequence joins TRBV4-1 and TRBJ1-2; TRBD1 aligns across 8 bases. V shed 0 bases, J shed 4 bases, and the junction held 7 bases outside the gene matches. The CDR3 is 16 amino acids. Germline V gene lookup returns CDR1 MGHRA and CDR2 YSYEKL.

V usage is TRBV27 and J usage is TRBJ2-7, with a possible D match to TRBD1 (5 bases). Germline CDR1 and CDR2: MNHEY and SMNVEV (reference sequence). The CDR3 length is 16 residues. The V end lost 0 bases, the J end lost 1 base, and 13 bases lay between the germline ends. This CDR3 is CASSLSSGLWSYEQYF. CDR3 bases: TGTGCCAGCAGTTTATCGTCAGGGCTGTGGTCCTACGAGCAGTACTTC.

The chain couples TRBV7-9 to TRBJ2-4, with 9 nucleotides matching TRBD2. CDR1 and CDR2 from the germline V gene are SEHNR and FQNEAQ (reference sequence). The ends lost 6 bases at V and 4 bases at J; junction bases unmatched: 7. The CDR3 is made up of 15 amino acids. This CDR3 reads CASRDGLAGKNIQYF. CDR3 DNA: TGTGCCAGCAGGGATGGGCTAGCGGGGAAAAACATTCAGTACTTC.

This clone was counted between two and nine times. The chain links TRBV5-4 to TRBJ2-1; maybe TRBD1 (7 bases). Trimming took 6 bases from V and 2 from J, leaving 18 bases between them. The CDR3 spans 16 residues. CDR1 SGHNT and CDR2 YYREEE come from the germline V gene (reference sequence). CDR3 bases: TGTGCCAGCACTCCAGGAGGGGGCAGGACCTACAATGAGCAGTTCTTC. It codes for CASTPGGGRTYNEQFF. Based on the CDR3 plus reference TRBV5-4 and TRBJ2-1, the full variable domain is ETGVTQSPTHLIKTRGQQVTLRCSSQSGHNTVSWYQQALGQGPQFIFQYYREEENGRGNFPPRFSGLQFPNYSSELNVNALELDDSALYLCASTPGGGRTYNEQFFGPGTRLTVL.

This rearrangement joins TRBV28 to TRBJ1-1, with 8 positions matching TRBD1. Germline V gene data show CDR1 as MDHEN and CDR2 as SYDVKM. The CDR3 runs 13 residues. Trimming removed 9 bases from V and 3 bases from J; junction bases left unmatched: 6. The CDR3 protein is CASRTGRYTEAFF. CDR3 DNA sequence: TGTGCCAGTAGGACAGGGCGGTACACTGAAGCTTTCTTT.

The DNA for the CDR3 is TGTGCCAGCAGCCCAATAGGACAGGGGGCGTATGGCTACACCTTC. Protein product: CASSPIGQGAYGYTF. The rearrangement links TRBV9 to TRBJ1-2; 11 bases match TRBD1. The CDR3 runs 15 residues. Trimming cost V 4 bases and J 5 bases; bases outside gene matches: 7. CDR1 and CDR2 from the germline V gene are SGDLS and YYNGEE.

The chain is built from TRBV11-3 and TRBJ2-2; D not certain. The CDR3 contains 13 residues. Looked up from germline, CDR1 is SGHNT and CDR2 is YENEEA. V lost 0 bases, J lost 6 bases, and 5 bases lay in between. The CDR3 here is CASSLDRPGELFF. The DNA of the CDR3 is TGTGCCAGCAGCTTAGACAGGCCCGGGGAGCTGTTTTTT. The complete variable domain, with remaining parts taken from reference TRBV11-3 and TRBJ2-2, reads EAGVVQSPRYKIIEKKQPVAFWCNPISGHNTLYWYLQNLGQGPELLIRYENEEAVDDSQLPKDRFSAERLKGVDSTLKIQPAELGDSAVYLCASSLDRPGELFFGEGSRLTVL.

The gene calls are TRBV7-3 and TRBJ1-2; D remains ambiguous. Trimming pared 3 bases from V and 1 base from J, leaving 6 bases between. The CDR3 runs 13 residues. Germline V gene lookup returns CDR1 SGHTA and CDR2 FQGTGA. CDR3 in amino acids: CASSFGGNYGYTF. The CDR3, as DNA: TGTGCCAGCAGCTTCGGTGGTAACTATGGCTACACCTTC.

The chain employs TRBV2 and TRBJ1-6; 7 bases line up with TRBD1. The CDR3 is 13 residues long. V was pared by 6 bases and J by 6 bases, with 2 bases of the junction left unmatched. CDR1 and CDR2 (germline): SNHLY, FYNNEI. CDR3 coding DNA: TGTGCCAGCAGGGGGACAGTTAATTCACCCCTCCACTTT. Its protein is CASRGTVNSPLHF. The full variable domain, completed using reference TRBV2 and TRBJ1-6, is EPEVTQTPSHQVTQMGQEVILRCVPISNHLYFYWYRQILGQKVEFLVSFYNNEISEKSEIFDDQFSVERPDGSNFTLKIRSTKLEDSAMYFCASRGTVNSPLHFGNGTRLTVT.

The chain recombines TRBV5-4 with TRBJ2-5; 12 nucleotides line up with TRBD2. Matching the DNA end better, TRBJ2-7 makes the J call doubtful. The CDR3 is 17 amino acids. Germline V gene lookup returns CDR1 SGHNT and CDR2 YYREEE (reference sequence). CDR3: CASSLSIASGRALEQYF. In nucleotides, the CDR3 is TGTGCCAGCAGCTTGAGTATCGCTAGCGGGAGGGCTCTCGAGCAGTACTTC.

This chain joins TRBV13 and TRBJ2-5, with 10 bases fitting TRBD2. The CDR3 length is 14 residues. The V segment lost 3 bases and the J segment 11 bases; nucleotides outside the gene matches: 9. The germline gives CDR1 PRHDT, CDR2 FYEKMQ (reference sequence). The CDR3 spells CASSFTSGALGQYF. CDR3 DNA sequence: TGTGCCAGCAGCTTCACTAGCGGGGCCCTGGGGCAGTACTTC.

V usage is TRBV30 and J usage is TRBJ1-2; 7 nucleotides line up with TRBD1. Trimming cost V 5 bases and J 6 bases; bases outside gene matches: 9. Germline-derived CDR1 and CDR2 are GTSNPN and SVGIG (reference sequence). CDR3 length: 13 residues. CDR3 bases: TGTGCCTGGGCTAAAACAGGGGTGGATGGCTACACCTTC. Protein: CAWAKTGVDGYTF.